This T cell receptor (beta chain) was documented in a study of blood T cell repertoires in COVID-19. Study summary: Sites across the United States, Italy and Spain contributed samples from acute and convalescent COVID-19.

Participants were aged about 18 to 100 years from about 25 US areas. The CDR3 is made up of 16 amino acids. As originally analysed: Cell counts per sample came from amplifying reference gene primers. The data were produced by immunoSEQ multiplex PCR, yet TCRdb's version contains in-frame clones alone and is incomplete. That table is the source of V, J and clone size, and D and trimming were worked out from the DNA. The sample yields a few hundred thousand clones, 88% seen once. The TCR originated in a woman aged 45-65 years who had recovered from COVID-19. The gene calls are TRBV21-1 and TRBJ2-2; the tabulated D call, TRBD1, remains unverified against the DNA. TRBV21-1 is recorded as a pseudogene. Sequencing input: PBMCs or T cells enriched from blood (not recorded which). CDR3 DNA sequence: TGTGCCAGCACCCCGAGGGGGACCTGGAACACCGGGGAGCTGTTTTTT. Translation gives CASTPRGTWNTGELFF.